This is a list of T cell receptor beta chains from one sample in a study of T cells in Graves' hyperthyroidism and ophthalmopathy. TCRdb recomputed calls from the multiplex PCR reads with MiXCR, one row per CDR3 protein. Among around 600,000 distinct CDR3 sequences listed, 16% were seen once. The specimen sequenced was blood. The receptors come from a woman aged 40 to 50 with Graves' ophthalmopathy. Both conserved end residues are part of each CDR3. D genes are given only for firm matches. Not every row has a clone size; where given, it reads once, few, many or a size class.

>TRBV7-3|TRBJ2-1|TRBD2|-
CASSLLGGTSSNEQFF
TGTGCCAGCAGCTTACTGGGGGGGACTAGCTCCAATGAGCAGTTCTTC
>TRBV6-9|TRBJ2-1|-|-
CASRSSRSSYNEQFF
TGTGCCAGCAGATCTTCTAGGAGCTCCTACAATGAGCAGTTCTTC
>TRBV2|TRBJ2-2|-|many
CASRGGTNTGELFF
TGTGCCAGCAGGGGGGGAACGAACACCGGGGAGCTGTTTTTT
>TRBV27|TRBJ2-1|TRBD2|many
CASSPTSRVQFF
TGTGCCAGCAGTCCGACTAGCAGGGTGCAGTTCTTC
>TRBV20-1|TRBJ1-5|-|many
CSATALDPNQPQHF
TGCAGTGCTACAGCCCTCGACCCGAATCAGCCCCAGCATTTT
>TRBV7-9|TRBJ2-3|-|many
CASSLEGVAVTQYF
TGTGCCAGCAGCTTAGAAGGGGTGGCGGTAACGCAGTATTTT
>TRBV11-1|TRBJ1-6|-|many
CASSWGTNSPLHF
TGTGCCAGCAGCTGGGGGACTAATTCACCCCTCCACTTT
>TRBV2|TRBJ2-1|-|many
CASSLLPSYNEQFF
TGTGCCAGCAGTCTACTTCCCTCCTACAATGAGCAGTTCTTC
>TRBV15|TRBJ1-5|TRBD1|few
CATSRNRQGAQPQHF
TGTGCCACCAGCAGAAATCGACAGGGGGCTCAGCCCCAGCATTTT
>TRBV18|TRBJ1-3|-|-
CASSPGSSSGNTIYF
TGTGCCAGCTCACCCGGCAGTAGCTCTGGAAACACCATATATTTT
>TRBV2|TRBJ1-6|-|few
CASSEAGTWGVNSPLHF
TGTGCCAGCAGTGAAGCGGGGACGTGGGGGGTTAATTCACCCCTCCACTTT
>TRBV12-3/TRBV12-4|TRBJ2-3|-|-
CASSFVGGSDTQYF
TGTGCCAGCAGTTTTGTCGGGGGCTCGGATACGCAGTATTTT
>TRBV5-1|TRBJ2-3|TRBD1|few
CASSRSPGTGGTDTQYF
TGCGCCAGCAGCAGAAGCCCCGGGACAGGGGGCACAGATACGCAGTATTTT
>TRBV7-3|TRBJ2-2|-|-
CASSSHREAGELFF
TGTGCCAGCAGCTCGCACAGGGAGGCCGGGGAGCTGTTTTTT
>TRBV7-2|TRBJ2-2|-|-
CASSLLGALSGELFF
TGTGCCAGCAGCTTACTTGGCGCCCTTTCCGGGGAGCTGTTTTTT
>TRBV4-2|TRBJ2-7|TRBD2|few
CASSQPGTSVYEQYF
TGTGCCAGCAGCCAACCCGGGACTAGCGTCTACGAGCAGTACTTC
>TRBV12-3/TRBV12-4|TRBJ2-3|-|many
CASSPTSTVFSASSTDTQYF
TGTGCCAGCAGTCCTACTTCGACAGTATTCTCGGCTTCTAGCACAGATACGCAGTATTTT
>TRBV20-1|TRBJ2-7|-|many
CSAERQALYEQYF
TGCAGTGCAGAACGACAGGCGCTGTACGAGCAGTACTTC
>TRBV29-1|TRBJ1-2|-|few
CSVGGSDGYTF
TGCAGCGTTGGGGGCAGCGATGGCTACACCTTC
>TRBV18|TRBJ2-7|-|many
CASSPPSTPYEQYF
TGTGCCAGCTCACCACCCTCCACGCCCTACGAGCAGTACTTC
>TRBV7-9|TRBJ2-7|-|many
CASSQSRRERDSYEQYF
TGTGCCAGCAGCCAATCCCGGAGGGAGAGAGACTCCTACGAGCAGTACTTC
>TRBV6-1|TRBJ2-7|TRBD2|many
CASSEPGRIPYEQYF
TGTGCCAGCAGTGAACCCGGGAGGATCCCCTACGAGCAGTACTTC
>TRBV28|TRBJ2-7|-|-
CASSLRWTSSYEQYF
TGTGCCAGCAGTTTAAGGTGGACAAGCTCCTACGAGCAGTACTTC
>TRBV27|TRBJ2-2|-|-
CANRPEGLVTGELFF
TGTGCCAACAGACCCGAAGGTCTGGTCACCGGGGAGCTGTTTTTT
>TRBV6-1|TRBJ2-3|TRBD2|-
CASSATSGSTDTQYF
TGTGCCAGCAGTGCGACTAGCGGAAGCACAGATACGCAGTATTTT
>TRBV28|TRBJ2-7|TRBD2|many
CASSPFGTSGSYEQYF
TGTGCCAGCAGTCCATTCGGGACTAGCGGATCTTACGAGCAGTACTTC
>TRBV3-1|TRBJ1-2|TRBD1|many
CASSLGQARRGYTF
TGTGCCAGCAGCCTCGGACAGGCCCGCCGGGGCTACACCTTC
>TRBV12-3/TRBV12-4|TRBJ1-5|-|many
CASSFGSSNQPQHF
TGTGCCAGCAGTTTTGGCAGTAGCAATCAGCCCCAGCATTTT
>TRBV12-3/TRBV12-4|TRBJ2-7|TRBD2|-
CASRSASGGKYEQYF
TGTGCCAGCAGGTCCGCTAGCGGGGGGAAATACGAGCAGTACTTC
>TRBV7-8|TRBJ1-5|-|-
CASSSGHANQPQHF
TGTGCCAGCAGCTCGGGACACGCTAATCAGCCCCAGCATTTT
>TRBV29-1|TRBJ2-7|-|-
CSALKGRRSYEQYF
TGCAGCGCGCTTAAGGGGCGTAGATCCTACGAGCAGTACTTC
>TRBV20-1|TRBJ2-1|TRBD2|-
CSAPSASGGPYNEQFF
TGCAGTGCACCGAGCGCTAGCGGGGGCCCCTACAATGAGCAGTTCTTC
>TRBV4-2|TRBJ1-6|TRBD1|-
CASSQATGDNSPLHF
TGTGCCAGCAGCCAAGCGACAGGGGACAATTCACCCCTCCACTTT
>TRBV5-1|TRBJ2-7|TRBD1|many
CASSFGTVDYEQYF
TGCGCCAGCAGCTTTGGGACAGTTGACTACGAGCAGTACTTC
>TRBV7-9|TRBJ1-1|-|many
CASSKSTGPVGAFF
TGTGCCAGCAGCAAGAGTACAGGGCCGGTTGGAGCTTTCTTT
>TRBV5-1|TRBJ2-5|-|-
CASSFLGPGTQYF
TGCGCCAGCAGCTTTTTGGGGCCAGGGACCCAGTACTTC
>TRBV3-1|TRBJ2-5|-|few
CASSQDMTQETQYF
TGTGCCAGCAGCCAGGACATGACCCAAGAGACCCAGTACTTC
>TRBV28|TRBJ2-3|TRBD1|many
CASSQGQGADTQYF
TGTGCCAGCAGCCAAGGACAGGGCGCAGATACGCAGTATTTT
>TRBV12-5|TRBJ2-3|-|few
CASGLGHRDTQYF
TGTGCTAGTGGTTTGGGCCACAGAGATACGCAGTATTTT
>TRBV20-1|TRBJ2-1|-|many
CSAREKWSSSYNEQFF
TGCAGTGCTAGGGAAAAGTGGTCTAGCTCCTACAATGAGCAGTTCTTC